What follows are 17 T cell receptor beta chains derived from one specimen sequenced in a study of cytomegalovirus exposure and HLA in healthy donors. It was with 60 Vbeta and 13 Jbeta primers that the PCR ran. Clones were read by immunoSEQ multiplex PCR, and TCRdb kept only the in-frame ones, dropping some. Its table lists roughly 69,000 clones. The specimen was PBMCs. The receptors shown here come from a woman aged 25 to 39 in good health and CMV-seronegative.

J is TRBJ2-1 and V is TRBV5-1, with a weak D call TRBD1 (5 bases). V gave up 0 bases and J gave up 6 bases, with 10 bases separating them. The CDR3 runs to 14 residues. Germline CDR1 is SGHRS and CDR2 is YFSETQ. The CDR3 here is CASSLAGLPNEQFF. The CDR3 nucleotides read TGCGCCAGCAGCTTGGCAGGGCTTCCCAATGAGCAGTTCTTC.

The rearrangement links TRBV7-9 to TRBJ1-5; the match to TRBD1 covers 9 bases. Trimming at V came to 1 base and at J to 5 bases, leaving 3 bases not matched to a gene. CDR1 is SEHNR, CDR2 FQNEAQ, per germline (reference sequence). The CDR3 runs 15 residues. The CDR3 DNA sequence: TGTGCCAGCAGCTTAGGGGGACAGGGTCATCAGCCCCAGCATTTT. This sequence encodes CASSLGGQGHQPQHF.

To note about this clone: Its ends do not fully match the called genes, so a read error is possible. The J gene is TRBJ2-1, the V gene TRBV7-2; TRBD1 agrees at 7 bases. CDR1 is SGHTA, CDR2 FQGNSA, per germline. The CDR3 covers 13 residues. DNA of the CDR3: TGTGCCAGCAGATTAGACAGGGCCAATGAGCAGTTCTTC. It codes for CASRLDRANEQFF. The complete variable domain, with remaining parts taken from reference TRBV7-2 and TRBJ2-1, reads GAGVSQSPSNKVTEKGKDVELRCDPISGHTALYWYRQSLGQGLEFLIYFQGNSAPDKSGLPSDRFSAERTGGSVSTLTIQRTQQEDSAVYLCASRLDRANEQFFGPGTRLTVL.

In DNA form, the CDR3 reads TGTGCCAGCAGTTACGACAGGGGCTTCTATGGCTACACCTTC. Protein sequence: CASSYDRGFYGYTF. The chain employs TRBV6-5 and TRBJ1-2; 8 bases match TRBD1. This CDR3 is built from 14 residues. In germline, CDR1 is MNHEY, CDR2 SVGAGI. V dropped 2 bases and J dropped 4; count of bases not matched to a gene: 3.

Details on this clone: The junction does not match germline at one end; this may be a read error. The chain employs TRBV30 and TRBJ2-6; D may match TRBD1 or TRBD2 (5 bases each). This CDR3 has 15 amino acids. Germline V gene lookup returns CDR1 GTSNPN and CDR2 SVGIG (reference sequence). For the CDR3, the DNA is TGTGCCGGGAGCGCAGGGTACTCTGGGGCCAACGTCCTGACTTTC. This encodes CAGSAGYSGANVLTF.

This chain links TRBV30 with TRBJ1-1; the D gene is possibly TRBD1 (6 bases). The CDR3 is made up of 11 amino acids. Germline V CDR1 and CDR2: GTSNPN, SVGIG (reference sequence). Between the trimmed V and J ends, which lost 3 bases and 13 bases, there was a span of 15 bases. The CDR3 spells CAWSRGGQDFF. CDR3 coding DNA: TGTGCCTGGAGCCGGGGGGGCCAAGATTTCTTT.

CDR3 DNA sequence: TGTGCCAGCAGTGCCGGGACAACCGGGGACACTGAAGCTTTCTTT. Its translation is CASSAGTTGDTEAFF. This rearrangement joins TRBV6-1 to TRBJ1-1, with D maybe TRBD1 (6 bases). V was cut by 4 bases and J by 3 bases, with 15 bases left in between. The CDR3 is 15 residues long. Germline loops: CDR1 MNHNS, CDR2 SASEGT.

The chain is built from TRBV6-1 and TRBJ2-7; the D gene is possibly TRBD2 (6 bases). V was pared by 5 bases and J by 3 bases, with 11 bases between. Germline V gene lookup returns CDR1 MNHNS and CDR2 SASEGT. The CDR3 runs 13 residues. CDR3 sequence: CASSHRRVYEQYF. The CDR3 region has the DNA TGTGCCAGCAGTCACCGGAGGGTCTACGAGCAGTACTTC.

The chain uses TRBV6-6 and TRBJ2-7; D may be TRBD2 (5 bases). With 4 bases removed from V and 2 bases from J, the gap between germline ends came to 9 bases. Germline V CDR1 and CDR2: MNHNY, SVGAGI (reference sequence). The CDR3 runs to 13 residues. The CDR3 coding sequence is TGTGCCAGCAGTTCGACTACAACCTACGAGCAGTACTTC. Its protein is CASSSTTTYEQYF.

The chain carries TRBV6-5 and TRBJ2-1; the D is unclear. V lost 6 bases and J lost 7, with 10 bases in between. The CDR3 has 12 amino acids. Germline values: CDR1 MNHEY, CDR2 SVGAGI. This CDR3 reads CASSQATNEQFF. The CDR3 DNA reads TGTGCCAGCAGCCAAGCAACGAATGAGCAGTTCTTC.

The chain uses TRBV28 and TRBJ1-3, with D perhaps TRBD1 (6 bases). This CDR3 contains 15 residues. V was cut by 3 bases and J by 4 bases, with 13 bases left in between. CDR1 is MDHEN and CDR2 is SYDVKM in the germline V gene. DNA for the CDR3: TGTGCCAGCAGTTTTTCATCAGGGGTAGGAAACACCATATATTTT. Protein: CASSFSSGVGNTIYF. Filled out from reference TRBV28 and TRBJ1-3, the complete variable domain reads DVKVTQSSRYLVKRTGEKVFLECVQDMDHENMFWYRQDPGLGLRLIYFSYDVKMKEKGDIPEGYSVSREKKERFSLILESASTNQTSMYLCASSFSSGVGNTIYFGEGSWLTVV.

This sequence joins TRBV19 and TRBJ1-6, with 7 positions matching TRBD1. Trimming removed 7 bases from V and 9 bases from J; junction bases left unmatched: 6. Germline V gene data show CDR1 as LNHDA and CDR2 as SQIVND (reference sequence). This CDR3 contains 13 residues. The CDR3 nucleotides read TGTGCCAGTACACAGGGGTGGAGTTCACCCCTCCACTTT. Amino acids: CASTQGWSSPLHF.

The J gene is TRBJ2-7, the V gene TRBV27, with D possibly matching TRBD2 (5 bases). The CDR3 has 17 amino acids. The germline V gene encodes CDR1 MNHEY and CDR2 SMNVEV (reference sequence). V was clipped by 5 bases and J by 2 bases, with 22 bases between them. CDR3 sequence (DNA): TGTGCCAGCAGTCCCGGGCTATTAGCGCCTACTGCCTACGAGCAGTACTTC. Translation gives CASSPGLLAPTAYEQYF.

The chain is built from TRBV19 and TRBJ2-5, with 8 bases identical to TRBD1. The V segment lost 1 base and the J segment 2 bases; nucleotides outside the gene matches: 0. Germline CDR1 reads LNHDA; CDR2 reads SQIVND (reference sequence). The CDR3 is 14 residues long. The CDR3 spells CASSIGQGQETQYF. For the CDR3, the DNA is TGTGCCAGTAGTATAGGACAGGGGCAAGAGACCCAGTACTTC.

The genes are TRBV15 and TRBJ2-4; the match to TRBD2 covers 7 bases. The V gene end was trimmed by 0 bases and the J gene end by 5 bases; junction bases not matched to a gene: 10. This CDR3 contains 17 residues. CDR1 is LNHNV and CDR2 is YYDKDF in the germline V gene (reference sequence). CDR3 loop: CATSRDYRREAQNIQYF. The CDR3 nucleotides are TGTGCCACCAGCAGAGATTATCGACGGGAGGCCCAAAACATTCAGTACTTC.

Here the CDR3 DNA reads TGTGCCAGCAGTTTATTCTGGCGGGGGGCAAGCACAGATACGCAGTATTTT. The encoded protein is CASSLFWRGASTDTQYF. The chain carries TRBV27 and TRBJ2-3, with 8 bases that match TRBD2. The CDR3 covers 17 residues. CDR1 MNHEY and CDR2 SMNVEV come from the germline V gene (reference sequence). V lost 1 base and J lost 0; bases outside the gene matches: 6.

This chain joins TRBV5-6 and TRBJ1-4; D perhaps matches TRBD1 (6 bases). The germline V gene encodes CDR1 SGHDT and CDR2 YYEEEE. Trimming pared 4 bases from V and 4 bases from J, leaving 11 bases between. This CDR3 is 14 amino acids long. CDR3 loop: CASSLTGINEKLFF. The CDR3 DNA reads TGTGCCAGCAGCCTAACAGGGATTAATGAAAAACTGTTTTTT.